A single sample gave rise to the 25 T cell receptor beta chains below, sequenced in a study of blood T cell repertoires in COVID-19. Profiled with immunoSEQ multiplex PCR; TCRdb holds only in-frame clones, not every one. Altogether 160,000 or so clones are present, approximately 80% being singletons, with the ten largest covering under 0.75%. The specimen sequenced was peripheral blood. These receptors came from a man aged 55 to 69 with acute or convalescent COVID-19.

This clone was observed once. V gene TRBV2 combines with J gene TRBJ1-1; D is possibly TRBD1 (5 bases). Germline CDR1 and CDR2: SNHLY and FYNNEI. The CDR3 totals 11 residues. V lost 8 bases to trimming and J lost 11 bases, with 15 bases between them. The CDR3 DNA sequence: TGTGCCAGCGTTCGTGGGGCTTTGGCTTTCTTT. It yields the protein CASVRGALAFF.

Only a few counts were recorded for this clone. The genes are TRBV10-3 and TRBJ1-1, with 9 bases that match TRBD1. Germline values: CDR1 ENHRY, CDR2 SYGVKD. V was pared by 3 bases and J by 7 bases, with 3 bases of the junction left unmatched. CDR3 length: 13 residues. The CDR3 nucleotides read TGTGCCATCAGTGATACAGGGGGCGGTGAAGCTTTCTTT. Amino acids: CAISDTGGGEAFF.

V gene TRBV5-5 combines with J gene TRBJ1-2; TRBD1 aligns across 7 bases. CDR1 is SGHKS, CDR2 YYEKEE, per germline (reference sequence). The CDR3 runs 16 residues. The junction had 12 bases not matched to a gene; V was cut back by 3 bases and J by 4 bases. This chain's CDR3 is CASSSFPLGTAYGYTF. In nucleotides, the CDR3 is TGTGCCAGCAGCTCTTTCCCCCTGGGGACAGCCTATGGCTACACCTTC.

J is TRBJ2-7 and V is TRBV2; no reliable D call. V lost 1 base to trimming and J lost 5 bases, with 9 bases between them. Germline loops: CDR1 SNHLY, CDR2 FYNNEI. The CDR3 spans 13 residues. The CDR3 spells CASSEGRFDEQYF. CDR3 DNA sequence: TGTGCCAGCAGTGAAGGCCGGTTTGACGAGCAGTACTTC.

The rearrangement joins TRBV7-2 to TRBJ1-1, with D possibly TRBD1 on 5 matching bases. CDR1 is SGHTA and CDR2 is FQGNSA in the germline V gene. The CDR3 contains 17 residues. V was pared by 5 bases and J by 2 bases, with 21 bases between. Written as DNA, the CDR3 is TGTGCCAGCAGCCCCACCAAGAACAGGAATATAAACACTGAAGCTTTCTTT. Its protein product is CASSPTKNRNINTEAFF.

The chain couples TRBV19 to TRBJ2-7, with TRBD1 identical over 7 bases. This CDR3 is 14 amino acids long. J lost 1 base, V lost 7 bases, and 7 bases had no gene match. The V gene's germline CDR1 is LNHDA and CDR2 SQIVND (reference sequence). This CDR3 reads CASKAGTVSYEQYF. Written as DNA, the CDR3 is TGTGCCAGTAAAGCCGGGACAGTGTCCTACGAGCAGTACTTC.

V and J are TRBV24-1 and TRBJ1-5; the D gene is possibly TRBD1 (5 bases). CDR1 is KGHDR and CDR2 is SFDVKD in the germline V gene. CDR3 size: 15 residues. Trimming pared 5 bases from V and 9 bases from J, leaving 19 bases between. The CDR3 region has the DNA TGTGCCACCAGTGCCTCCGACAGACCCCAGTCGCCCCAGCATTTT. It codes for CATSASDRPQSPQHF.

This clone was observed once. The V gene is TRBV7-2, the J gene TRBJ2-4; 7 bases align to TRBD2. The CDR3 has 13 residues. V gave up 7 bases and J gave up 7 bases; unmatched junction bases: 7. Germline CDR1 is SGHTA and CDR2 is FQGNSA. Here the CDR3 reads CASIPLRGNIQYF. The CDR3 DNA follows: TGTGCCAGCATCCCCCTGCGGGGGAACATTCAGTACTTC. The whole variable domain, remainder taken from reference TRBV7-2 and TRBJ2-4, is GAGVSQSPSNKVTEKGKDVELRCDPISGHTALYWYRQSLGQGLEFLIYFQGNSAPDKSGLPSDRFSAERTGGSVSTLTIQRTQQEDSAVYLCASIPLRGNIQYFGAGTRLSVL.

The V gene is TRBV7-9, the J gene TRBJ2-3; 9 nucleotides align to TRBD2. V lost 5 bases to trimming and J lost 10 bases; unmatched junction nucleotides: 19. CDR3 size: 17 residues. The V gene's germline CDR1 is SEHNR and CDR2 FQNEAQ (reference sequence). The CDR3 protein is CASSPLLSSGRPSPQYF. The DNA of the CDR3 is TGTGCCAGCAGCCCCCTTTTATCCAGCGGGAGGCCGAGTCCGCAGTATTTT.

The DNA of the CDR3 is TGTGCCAGCACGCGGCCTAGCGGAAAAAACTACGAGCAGTACTTC. Protein sequence: CASTRPSGKNYEQYF. The chain links TRBV28 to TRBJ2-7, with 7 bases fitting TRBD2. The CDR3 totals 15 residues. Germline V gene data show CDR1 as MDHEN and CDR2 as SYDVKM. V lost 7 bases and J lost 3; bases outside the gene matches: 12.

The J gene is TRBJ1-2, the V gene TRBV10-3, with unresolved D. The V gene lost 6 bases and the J gene lost 8 bases, with 13 bases spanning the gap. Germline values: CDR1 ENHRY, CDR2 SYGVKD. There are 12 residues in the CDR3. CDR3 sequence: CAIRTAEWGYTF. CDR3 coding DNA: TGTGCCATCAGAACAGCGGAATGGGGCTACACCTTC.

The rearrangement joins TRBV7-9 to TRBJ1-2; 8 nucleotides match TRBD1. CDR3 length equals 15 residues. V lost 7 bases, J lost 8 bases, and 15 bases stayed unmatched. Germline V gives CDR1 SEHNR, CDR2 FQNEAQ (reference sequence). The CDR3 DNA reads TGTGCCAGCACCCCACAGGGGGGAACCGATGGAGGCTACACCTTC. This codes for CASTPQGGTDGGYTF.

The chain uses TRBV11-2 and TRBJ1-4; 7 bases agree with TRBD1. The germline V gene has CDR1 SGHAT and CDR2 FQNNGV. V shed 2 bases and J 7 bases; nucleotides not matched to a gene: 4. This CDR3 is built from 14 residues. The CDR3 DNA is TGTGCCAGCAGCTTAAGAAGGACAGGTGAAAAACTGTTTTTT. Its translation: CASSLRRTGEKLFF.

The genes are TRBV20-1 and TRBJ2-2, with 8 nucleotides matching TRBD1. The J segment lost 5 bases and the V segment lost 3 bases, leaving 5 bases of the junction unmatched. Germline V gene sequence: CDR1 DFQATT, CDR2 SNEGSKA (reference sequence). This CDR3 is built from 14 residues. CDR3 region: CSASQGAETGELFF. The CDR3 region has the DNA TGCAGTGCTAGTCAGGGGGCAGAAACCGGGGAGCTGTTTTTT.

The chain is built from TRBV4-3 and TRBJ1-6; D ambiguous. Germline CDR1 and CDR2: LGHNA and YSLEER. V lost 0 bases to trimming and J lost 9 bases, with 15 bases between them. The CDR3 is 16 residues long. CDR3 nucleotides: TGCGCCAGCAGCCAAGAGGAAGCGGCTCGGGGTTCACCCCTCCACTTT. Its translation is CASSQEEAARGSPLHF.

CDR3 DNA: TGCAGTGCCAGTCGGGGGTCCTATCAGCCCCAGCATTTT. Translated: CSASRGSYQPQHF. The chain recombines TRBV20-1 with TRBJ1-5; possibly TRBD1 for D (5 bases). The germline CDR1 and CDR2 sequences are DFQATT and SNEGSKA (reference sequence). Between the trimmed V and J ends, which lost 6 bases and 5 bases, there was a span of 14 bases. This CDR3 spans 13 amino acids.

The gene calls are TRBV24-1 and TRBJ1-1; D not resolved. The CDR3 has 15 amino acids. Between the trimmed V and J ends, which lost 4 bases and 0 bases, there was a span of 11 bases. Per germline, CDR1 KGHDR and CDR2 SFDVKD. The CDR3, as DNA: TGTGCCACCAGTGACTCAGACACCATGAACACTGAAGCTTTCTTT. This translates into CATSDSDTMNTEAFF.

This chain links TRBV5-4 with TRBJ2-5; 9 bases are a match to TRBD2. The CDR3 is 15 residues long. In germline, CDR1 is SGHNT, CDR2 YYREEE (reference sequence). Trimming took 2 bases from V and 0 from J; bases not matched to a gene: 2. The CDR3 spells CASSLAGGYQETQYF. DNA for the CDR3: TGTGCCAGCAGCTTAGCGGGGGGTTACCAAGAGACCCAGTACTTC.

V gene TRBV7-9 combines with J gene TRBJ2-7; 9 bases fit TRBD1. The CDR3 has 14 amino acids. Germline values: CDR1 SEHNR, CDR2 FQNEAQ (reference sequence). Germline trimming cut 5 bases from V and 5 bases from J; bases unmatched to any gene: 7. The CDR3 is CASSVTGGSHEQYF. The CDR3 DNA follows: TGTGCCAGCAGCGTGACAGGGGGTTCCCACGAGCAGTACTTC.

This clone showed up just once. This rearrangement joins TRBV2 to TRBJ2-7, with unresolved D. Germline V gene lookup returns CDR1 SNHLY and CDR2 FYNNEI. This CDR3 is 13 amino acids long. V was shortened by 5 bases and J by 2 bases, with 10 bases between the two germline ends. The CDR3 loop is CASSPTVPYEQYF. CDR3 nucleotide sequence: TGTGCCAGCAGTCCTACAGTTCCCTACGAGCAGTACTTC.

This clone was counted once. This rearrangement joins TRBV7-3 to TRBJ2-1; 7 bases fit TRBD2. Germline-derived CDR1 and CDR2 are SGHTA and FQGTGA. V trimming: 2 bases; J trimming: 7 bases; junction bases outside the gene matches: 8. The CDR3 loop spans 15 amino acids. In nucleotides, the CDR3 is TGTGCCAGCAGCTTAGACTCGGGGGGTAGAAATGAGCAGTTCTTC. Its protein product is CASSLDSGGRNEQFF.

The chain carries TRBV9 and TRBJ2-1; D gene uncertain. The germline V gene encodes CDR1 SGDLS and CDR2 YYNGEE. V dropped 1 base and J dropped 9 bases, with 14 bases sitting between them. The CDR3 loop spans 14 amino acids. As DNA, the CDR3 is TGTGCCAGCAGCGTAAGCAGCCAGGTCAGTGAGCAGTTCTTC. Protein: CASSVSSQVSEQFF. The variable domain in full, completed from reference TRBV9 and TRBJ2-1, reads DSGVTQTPKHLITATGQRVTLRCSPRSGDLSVYWYQQSLDQGLQFLIQYYNGEERAKGNILERFSAQQFPDLHSELNLSSLELGDSALYFCASSVSSQVSEQFFGPGTRLTVL.

V gene TRBV21-1 combines with J gene TRBJ1-5; the table's TRBD1 call for D was not verified on the DNA. TRBV21-1 is assigned pseudogene status. There are 16 residues in the CDR3. CDR3 loop: CASTPAEAGVDQPQHF. CDR3 sequence (DNA): TGTGCCAGCACCCCCGCCGAGGCAGGGGTAGATCAGCCCCAGCATTTT.

The chain has TRBV2 and TRBJ1-5; unclear D gene. CDR1 is SNHLY and CDR2 is FYNNEI in the germline V gene. Trimming took off 5 bases at V and 1 base at J, with 12 bases between the two ends. The CDR3 is 15 residues long. The CDR3 region has the DNA TGTGCCAGCAGTCGGTCAAACCCAAGCAATCAGCCCCAGCATTTT. It yields the protein CASSRSNPSNQPQHF.

The chain carries TRBV28 and TRBJ1-4; D unresolved. V lost 5 bases to trimming and J lost 5 bases, with 12 bases between them. The CDR3 extends over 14 amino acids. Per the germline V gene, CDR1 is MDHEN and CDR2 is SYDVKM. DNA of the CDR3: TGTGCCAGCAGTCGGACTCATGGGAATGAAAAACTGTTTTTT. It yields the protein CASSRTHGNEKLFF.